One and the same sample provided the 28 T cell receptor beta chains below, sequenced in a study of blood T cell repertoires in COVID-19. Using immunoSEQ multiplex PCR, the repertoire was profiled, and TCRdb retains in-frame clones only, with some absent. Here the sample spans about 52,000 clones, 70% to 90% being singletons. Sample: peripheral blood. The receptors here all came from a man aged 65 to 79 with acute or convalescent COVID-19.

This clone is a singleton in its sample. The chain is built from TRBV5-1 and TRBJ1-3, with D perhaps matching TRBD1 (6 bases). CDR3 size: 14 residues. V was shortened by 4 bases and J by 4 bases, with 12 bases between the two germline ends. Germline V lookup: CDR1 SGHRS, CDR2 YFSETQ. CDR3 in amino acids: CASSATGFGNTIYF. The CDR3 DNA sequence: TGCGCCAGCAGCGCAACAGGGTTCGGAAACACCATATATTTT.

The chain is built from TRBV29-1 and TRBJ1-2; no clear D. V was pared by 2 bases and J by 9 bases, with 13 bases between. CDR1 and CDR2 from the germline V gene are SQVTM and ANQGSEA. This CDR3 is 12 amino acids long. The CDR3 is CSVESREKSYTF. The CDR3 DNA reads as TGCAGCGTTGAAAGCCGGGAGAAAAGCTACACCTTC. The full variable domain, its missing parts supplied by reference TRBV29-1 and TRBJ1-2, is SAVISQKPSRDICQRGTSLTIQCQVDSQVTMMFWYRQQPGQSLTLIATANQGSEATYESGFVIDKFPISRPNLTFSTLTVSNMSPEDSSIYLCSVESREKSYTFGSGTRLTVV.

The gene calls are TRBV2 and TRBJ1-4, with D unresolved. Per germline, CDR1 SNHLY and CDR2 FYNNEI. With 8 bases removed from V and 3 bases from J, the gap between germline ends came to 10 bases. The length of the CDR3 is 13 residues. The CDR3 loop reads CASVWQPNEKLFF. The CDR3 region has the DNA TGTGCCAGCGTCTGGCAACCTAATGAAAAACTGTTTTTT.

CDR3 coding DNA: TGTGCCAGCAGTTATCTGCAGCCCCAGCATTTT. It yields the protein CASSYLQPQHF. The chain joins TRBV6-2 or TRBV6-3 to TRBJ1-5; D unclear. The CDR3 covers 11 residues. Trimming stripped 3 bases from V and 7 bases from J, with 4 bases between. The germline V gene encodes CDR1 MNHEY and CDR2 SVGEGT.

The rearrangement joins TRBV3-1 (or the pseudogene TRBV3-2) to TRBJ2-3; D is possibly TRBD2 (5 bases). The CDR3 spans 14 residues. Germline V gene data show CDR1 as LGHDT and CDR2 as YNNKEL (reference sequence). The germline V and J ends were trimmed by 4 bases and 6 bases, with 14 bases remaining between them. The CDR3 here is CASSPTRAGDTQYF. The CDR3 bases are TGTGCCAGCAGCCCTACAAGGGCGGGCGATACGCAGTATTTT.

CDR3 bases: TGCGCCAGCAGCCAAGATAACCGCAGGGGGACTGAGCAGTTCTTC. Its protein is CASSQDNRRGTEQFF. This chain connects TRBV4-3 to TRBJ2-1, with 7 bases matching TRBD1. Germline CDR1 LGHNA, CDR2 YSLEER. This CDR3 has 15 amino acids. V lost 0 bases and J lost 9; bases outside the gene matches: 8.

J is TRBJ2-1 and V is TRBV9, with 10 bases aligning to TRBD2. Germline assignment: CDR1 SGDLS and CDR2 YYNGEE. J lost 3 bases, V lost 4 bases, and 10 bases had no gene match. The CDR3 is made up of 17 amino acids. The CDR3 sequence is CASSRLAGSTIYNEQFF. In DNA, the CDR3 is TGTGCCAGCAGCCGACTAGCGGGTTCTACTATCTACAATGAGCAGTTCTTC.

The gene calls are TRBV28 and TRBJ2-3, with 7 bases that match TRBD1. With V trimmed by 6 bases and J by 2 bases, 14 bases remained unmatched. The CDR3 totals 17 residues. Germline CDR1 and CDR2: MDHEN and SYDVKM. The chain's CDR3 is CASSATDDRAFTDTQYF. In DNA, the CDR3 is TGTGCCAGCAGCGCTACCGACGACAGGGCATTCACAGATACGCAGTATTTT.

The V call is TRBV19, the J call TRBJ1-2; tentatively, D is TRBD1 (6 bases). This CDR3 region has 17 residues. Per the germline V gene, CDR1 is LNHDA and CDR2 is SQIVND (reference sequence). V lost 5 bases and J 4 bases, leaving 23 bases between the germline ends. The CDR3 here is CASSLRTVGPSGYGYTF. The CDR3 nucleotides are TGTGCCAGTAGTCTCCGGACAGTCGGCCCATCTGGCTATGGCTACACCTTC.

The rearrangement joins TRBV12-3 or TRBV12-4 to TRBJ1-1; 7 positions agree with TRBD1. This CDR3 is built from 11 residues. Trimming at V came to 6 bases and at J to 8 bases, leaving 3 bases not matched to a gene. The CDR3 region has the DNA TGTGCCAGCAGGCGGGACAGCGAAGCTTTCTTT. It codes for CASRRDSEAFF.

The chain recombines TRBV5-1 with TRBJ2-2, with D perhaps matching TRBD2 (5 bases). Trimming pared 1 base from V and 5 bases from J, leaving 12 bases between. Germline loops: CDR1 SGHRS, CDR2 YFSETQ. The CDR3 loop spans 15 amino acids. DNA of the CDR3: TGCGCCAGCAGCTTGTCCCGGGGTCAAACCGGGGAGCTGTTTTTT. Amino acid sequence: CASSLSRGQTGELFF.

This clone was counted a few times. The V gene is TRBV29-1, the J gene TRBJ1-1; D gene uncertain. V lost 4 bases, J lost 4 bases, and 10 bases lay in between. This CDR3 has 12 residues. Germline CDR1 SQVTM, CDR2 ANQGSEA. The CDR3 DNA reads as TGCAGCGTTGCTCGGGGTAGCACTGAAGCTTTCTTT. Its translation: CSVARGSTEAFF.

The chain recombines TRBV16 with TRBJ1-2; D possibly corresponds to TRBD1 (6 bases). V was clipped by 0 bases and J by 0 bases, with 14 bases between them. The CDR3 covers 17 residues. Germline CDR1 and CDR2: KGHSY and FQNENV. CDR3 sequence reads: CASSQSWGHQTNYGYTF. The CDR3 bases are TGTGCCAGCAGCCAATCTTGGGGACACCAAACTAACTATGGCTACACCTTC.

The sample holds one count of this clone. This chain uses TRBV21-1 with TRBJ2-1; the DNA was not used to check the table's D call, TRBD1. TRBV21-1 counts as a pseudogene. This CDR3 is 13 amino acids long. The CDR3 nucleotides read TGTGCCAGCAGCGCCAACAGGGGGACTGAGCAGTTCTTC. It encodes CASSANRGTEQFF.

The V gene is TRBV27, the J gene TRBJ1-5; TRBD1 might be the D (6 bases). The germline CDR1 and CDR2 sequences are MNHEY and SMNVEV (reference sequence). The CDR3 covers 17 residues. The V end lost 4 bases, the J end lost 2 bases, and 18 bases lay between the germline ends. As DNA, the CDR3 is TGTGCCAGCAGTTCGATCACAGGGCGGATCGGCAATCAGCCCCAGCATTTT. Amino acids: CASSSITGRIGNQPQHF.

By sample fraction, this clone is medium-sized (0.01 to 0.1%). The chain has TRBV6-5 and TRBJ2-3, with 8 bases lining up with TRBD1. Germline CDR1 and CDR2: MNHEY and SVGAGI. V lost 2 bases, J lost 1 base, and 2 bases stayed unmatched. This CDR3 has 15 residues. This chain's CDR3 is CASSYGQGGTDTQYF. The CDR3 DNA reads TGTGCCAGCAGTTACGGACAGGGCGGCACAGATACGCAGTATTTT.

V usage is TRBV5-6 and J usage is TRBJ1-1, with TRBD1 matching over 8 bases. CDR3 length: 15 amino acids. The J segment lost 3 bases and the V segment lost 4 bases, leaving 8 bases of the junction unmatched. From germline, CDR1 is SGHDT and CDR2 YYEEEE. The CDR3 here is CASSRTGHKDTEAFF. The CDR3 region has the DNA TGTGCCAGCAGCCGGACAGGGCACAAGGACACTGAAGCTTTCTTT.

The rearrangement uses TRBV5-1 and TRBJ2-5; D is possibly TRBD1 (5 bases). Germline V CDR1 and CDR2: SGHRS, YFSETQ. This CDR3 comprises 12 residues. V was trimmed by 5 bases and J by 2 bases, leaving 7 bases between them. CDR3 in amino acids: CASRRQQETQYF. The CDR3 DNA sequence: TGCGCCAGCAGAAGACAGCAAGAGACCCAGTACTTC.

This chain's CDR3 is CASSLAAGSSGNTIYF. As DNA, the CDR3 is TGCGCCAGCAGCTTGGCGGCGGGTTCATCTGGAAACACCATATATTTT. The rearrangement links TRBV5-1 to TRBJ1-3; D call uncertain. CDR3 length equals 16 residues. Germline V gene sequence: CDR1 SGHRS, CDR2 YFSETQ. Deletions cut 0 bases from V and 1 base from J, with 11 bases between.

As regards this clone: A read error may account for a junction end that differs from germline. The V and J genes are TRBV6-2 or TRBV6-3 and TRBJ2-7; 16 bases align to TRBD2. The CDR3 is 19 amino acids. Germline CDR1 MNHEY, CDR2 SVGEGT. CDR3 sequence (DNA): TGTGCCAGCAGTTACTCGGTAACCGGGACTAGCGGGAGGGACTACGTTGTGGACTTC. Amino acids: CASSYSVTGTSGRDYVVDF.

The J gene is TRBJ1-2, the V gene TRBV5-6, with 11 bases lining up with TRBD1. The V gene end was trimmed by 3 bases and the J gene end by 2 bases; junction bases not matched to a gene: 9. CDR1 and CDR2 (germline): SGHDT, YYEEEE. The CDR3 sequence is 17 residues long. The DNA of the CDR3 is TGTGCCAGCAGCTCTACCGGACAGGGGGCGACGAACTATGGCTACACCTTC. Translated: CASSSTGQGATNYGYTF. The full variable domain, with the rest looked up from reference TRBV5-6 and TRBJ1-2, is DAGVTQSPTHLIKTRGQQVTLRCSPKSGHDTVSWYQQALGQGPQFIFQYYEEEERQRGNFPDRFSGHQFPNYSSELNVNALLLGDSALYLCASSSTGQGATNYGYTFGSGTRLTVV.

This chain links TRBV3-1 (or the pseudogene TRBV3-2) with TRBJ1-1; no clear D gene. Between the trimmed V and J ends, which lost 1 base and 7 bases, there was a span of 13 bases. Germline CDR1 and CDR2: LGHDT and YNNKEL (reference sequence). CDR3 length: 14 residues. The CDR3 DNA reads TGTGCCAGCAGCCAAGTCGGGTTTACGGGTGAAGCTTTCTTT. It specifies CASSQVGFTGEAFF.

The rearrangement links TRBV6-5 to TRBJ2-3, with 7 bases that match TRBD1. Germline V gives CDR1 MNHEY, CDR2 SVGAGI. The CDR3 covers 15 residues. V lost 6 bases to trimming and J lost 4 bases; unmatched junction nucleotides: 10. CDR3 amino acids: CASSPRDSRPDTQYF. The CDR3 DNA reads TGTGCCAGCAGCCCCCGGGACAGCCGGCCAGATACGCAGTATTTT.

The CDR3 DNA reads TGTGCCAGCAACCCGAAGGTCCAGGGTGTGTACACCATATATTTT. It yields the protein CASNPKVQGVYTIYF. The gene calls are TRBV28 and TRBJ1-3, with D possibly being TRBD1 (5 bases). With 7 bases removed from V and 8 bases from J, the gap between germline ends came to 21 bases. The CDR3 runs 15 residues. Germline V gene lookup returns CDR1 MDHEN and CDR2 SYDVKM.

This clone was seen only once. The CDR3 nucleotides are TGCGCCAGCAGCCAACGGGAAGGGTGGGAGACCCAGTACTTC. It codes for CASSQREGWETQYF. The chain links TRBV4-3 to TRBJ2-5; weak D call: TRBD2 (5 bases). V gave up 2 bases and J gave up 5 bases, with 12 bases separating them. The CDR3 covers 14 residues. In germline, CDR1 is LGHNA, CDR2 YSLEER.

As DNA, the CDR3 is TGTGCCAGCGATGGACAGGGGGCGGGTGAGCAGTACTTC. Translation: CASDGQGAGEQYF. The chain has TRBV7-9 and TRBJ2-7, with 11 positions matching TRBD1. This CDR3 spans 13 amino acids. J lost 7 bases, V lost 8 bases, and 7 bases had no gene match. CDR1 is SEHNR and CDR2 is FQNEAQ in the germline V gene (reference sequence).

This rearrangement joins TRBV6-5 to TRBJ2-5; possibly TRBD2 for D (6 bases). The germline CDR1 and CDR2 sequences are MNHEY and SVGAGI. V gave up 2 bases and J gave up 5 bases, with 12 bases separating them. The CDR3 runs 14 residues. The CDR3 reads CASSYQEGRETQYF. CDR3 nucleotide sequence: TGTGCCAGCAGTTACCAAGAGGGGAGGGAGACCCAGTACTTC.

The rearrangement uses TRBV5-5 and TRBJ2-7; weak D call: TRBD1 (7 bases). Germline CDR1 and CDR2: SGHKS and YYEKEE (reference sequence). The CDR3 extends over 17 amino acids. Trimming removed 2 bases from V and 0 bases from J, with 18 bases in between. The CDR3 here is CASSLGGGTTRSYEQYV. CDR3 DNA sequence: TGTGCCAGCAGCTTAGGGGGCGGGACAACCCGCTCCTACGAGCAGTACGTC.